This T cell receptor (beta chain) came from a study of T-cell memory formation after mild COVID-19. V was pared by 6 bases and J by 5 bases, with 6 bases of the junction left unmatched. This CDR3 is 14 amino acids long. Germline CDR1 reads MNHNY; CDR2 reads SVGAGI (reference sequence). This clonotype showed up just a few times. Its antigen is currently unknown. The study's findings and limits: Among clones contracting day 15 to 85, CD4/CD8 was balanced, whereas later expanders leaned CD4+. Some clones that responded turned up in pre-infection memory, which suggests that cross-reactive memory joined in. The CD4+ clones that contracted clustered mainly within CM and EM, and the CD8+ clones concentrated in EMRA.

Constant-segment primers served in 5'RACE that generated TCR alpha and TCR beta cDNA libraries bearing sample barcodes and UMIs. TCRdb reprocessed the 5' RACE reads via MiXCR and lists one record per CDR3 protein. The sample lists around 200,000 distinct CDR3 sequences, over 9.5% seen once, with 3.5% in the top ten. The sequence was collected from a man aged 18 to 30 who had mild COVID-19 (a few samples of this study predate the infection). Cell type and time point are not known. The rearrangement links TRBV6-6 to TRBJ2-3, with TRBD1 identical over 9 bases. Sequencing used PBMCs or a T cell subset sorted from them (not recorded which). CDR3 DNA: TGTGCCAGCAGCAACAGGGGGCCGGGAGATACGCAGTATTTT. Its protein is CASSNRGPGDTQYF.